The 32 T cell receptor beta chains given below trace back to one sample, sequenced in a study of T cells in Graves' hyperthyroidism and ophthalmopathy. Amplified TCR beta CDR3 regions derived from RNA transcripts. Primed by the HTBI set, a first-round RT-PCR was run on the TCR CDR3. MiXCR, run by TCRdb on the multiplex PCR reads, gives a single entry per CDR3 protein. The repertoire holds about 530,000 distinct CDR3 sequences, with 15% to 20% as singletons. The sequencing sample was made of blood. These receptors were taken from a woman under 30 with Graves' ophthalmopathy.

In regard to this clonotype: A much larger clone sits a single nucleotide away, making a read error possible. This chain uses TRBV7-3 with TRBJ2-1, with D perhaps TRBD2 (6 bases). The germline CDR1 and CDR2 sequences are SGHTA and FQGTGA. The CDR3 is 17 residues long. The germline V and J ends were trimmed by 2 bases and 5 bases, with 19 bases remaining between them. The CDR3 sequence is CASSLVSRWTTNNEQFF. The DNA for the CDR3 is TGTGCCAGCAGCTTAGTCTCTCGATGGACTACCAACAATGAGCAGTTCTTC.

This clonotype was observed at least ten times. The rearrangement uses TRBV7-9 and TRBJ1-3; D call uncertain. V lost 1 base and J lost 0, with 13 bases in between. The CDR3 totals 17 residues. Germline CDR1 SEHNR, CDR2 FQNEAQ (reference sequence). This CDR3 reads CASSLGATERSGNTIYF. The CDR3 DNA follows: TGTGCCAGCAGCTTAGGAGCGACGGAACGCTCTGGAAACACCATATATTTT.

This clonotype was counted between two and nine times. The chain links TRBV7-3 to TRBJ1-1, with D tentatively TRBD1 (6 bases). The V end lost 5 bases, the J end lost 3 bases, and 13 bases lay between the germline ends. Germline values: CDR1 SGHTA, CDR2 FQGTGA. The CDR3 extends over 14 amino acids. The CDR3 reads CASSRGGGDTEAFF. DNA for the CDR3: TGTGCCAGCAGCCGGGGAGGGGGGGACACTGAAGCTTTCTTT.

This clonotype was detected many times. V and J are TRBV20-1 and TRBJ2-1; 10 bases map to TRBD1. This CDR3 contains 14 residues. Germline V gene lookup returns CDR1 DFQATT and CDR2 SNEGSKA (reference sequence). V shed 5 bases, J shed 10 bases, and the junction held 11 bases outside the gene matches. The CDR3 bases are TGCAGTGCTGTCCGGACAGGGGGGTTTATGGAGCAGTTCTTC. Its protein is CSAVRTGGFMEQFF.

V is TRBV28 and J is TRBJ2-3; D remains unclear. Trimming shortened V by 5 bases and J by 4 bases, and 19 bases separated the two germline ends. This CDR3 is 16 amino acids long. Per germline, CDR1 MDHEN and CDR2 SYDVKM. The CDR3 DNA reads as TGTGCCAGCAGTAATCGAATGCATATTGGTCCAGATACGCAGTATTTT. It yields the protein CASSNRMHIGPDTQYF.

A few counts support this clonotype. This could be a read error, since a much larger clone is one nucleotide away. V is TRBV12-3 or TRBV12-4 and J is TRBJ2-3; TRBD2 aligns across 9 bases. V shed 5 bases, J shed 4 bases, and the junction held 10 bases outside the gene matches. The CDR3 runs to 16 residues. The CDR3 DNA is TGTGCCAGCAGTCACTCAGGACTAGCGAGGGCAGATACGCAGTATTTT. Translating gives CASSHSGLARADTQYF.

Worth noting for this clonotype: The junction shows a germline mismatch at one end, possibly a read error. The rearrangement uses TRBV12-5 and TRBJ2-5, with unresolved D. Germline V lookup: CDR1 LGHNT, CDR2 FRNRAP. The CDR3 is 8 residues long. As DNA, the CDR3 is TGTCCCGAGGAGACCAAGTACTTC. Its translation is CPEETKYF.

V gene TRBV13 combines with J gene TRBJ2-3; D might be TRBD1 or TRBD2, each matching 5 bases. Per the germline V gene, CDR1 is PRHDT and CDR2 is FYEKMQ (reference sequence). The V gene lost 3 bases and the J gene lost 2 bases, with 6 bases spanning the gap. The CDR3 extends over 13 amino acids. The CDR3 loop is CASSLGDTDTQYF. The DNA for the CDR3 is TGTGCCAGCAGCTTGGGGGACACAGATACGCAGTATTTT.

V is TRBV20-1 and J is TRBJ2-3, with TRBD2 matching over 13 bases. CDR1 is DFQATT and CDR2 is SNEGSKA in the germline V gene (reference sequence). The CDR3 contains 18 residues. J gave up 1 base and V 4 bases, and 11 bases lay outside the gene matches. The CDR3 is CSAKSGAGTSGGTDTQYF. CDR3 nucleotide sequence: TGCAGTGCTAAGTCAGGGGCCGGGACTAGCGGGGGCACAGATACGCAGTATTTT.

The CDR3 DNA sequence: TGTGCCAGCAGTTCCGCCGGGACAGGGGGCTCAACTTTCTTT. Translated, it gives CASSSAGTGGSTFF. The chain employs TRBV27 and TRBJ1-1, with TRBD1 matching over 12 bases. CDR3 length: 14 residues. From germline, CDR1 is MNHEY and CDR2 SMNVEV (reference sequence). J was trimmed by 12 bases and V by 4 bases; bases with no gene match: 9.

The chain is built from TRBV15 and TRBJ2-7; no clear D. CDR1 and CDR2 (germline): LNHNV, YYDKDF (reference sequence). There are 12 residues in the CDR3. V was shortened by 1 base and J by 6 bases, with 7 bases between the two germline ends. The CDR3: CATSRGMFEQYF. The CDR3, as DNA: TGTGCCACCAGCAGAGGCATGTTCGAGCAGTACTTC.

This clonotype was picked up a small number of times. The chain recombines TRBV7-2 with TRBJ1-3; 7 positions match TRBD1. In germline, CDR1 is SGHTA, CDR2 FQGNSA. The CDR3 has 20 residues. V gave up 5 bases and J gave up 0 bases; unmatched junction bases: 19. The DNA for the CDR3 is TGTGCCAGCAGCCAATCCGGGACAGAACACTCCCGATTCTCTGGAAACACCATATATTTT. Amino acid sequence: CASSQSGTEHSRFSGNTIYF.

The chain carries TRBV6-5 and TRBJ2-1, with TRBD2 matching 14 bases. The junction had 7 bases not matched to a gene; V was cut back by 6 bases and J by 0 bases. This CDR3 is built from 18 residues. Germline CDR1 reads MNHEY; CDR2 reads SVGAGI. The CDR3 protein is CASRTRTSGGNSYNEQFF. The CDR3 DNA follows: TGTGCCAGCAGGACTCGGACTAGCGGGGGGAACTCCTACAATGAGCAGTTCTTC.

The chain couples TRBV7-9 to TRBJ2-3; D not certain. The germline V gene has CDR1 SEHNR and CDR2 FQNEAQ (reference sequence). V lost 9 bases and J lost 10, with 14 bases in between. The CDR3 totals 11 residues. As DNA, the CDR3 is TGTGCCAGTAGTATAGGGCCTTCGCAGTATTTT. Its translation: CASSIGPSQYF.

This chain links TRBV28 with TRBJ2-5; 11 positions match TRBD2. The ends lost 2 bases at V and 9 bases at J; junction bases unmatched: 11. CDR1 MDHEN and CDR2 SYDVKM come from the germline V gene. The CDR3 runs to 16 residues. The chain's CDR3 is CASSLVASGRSEAQYF. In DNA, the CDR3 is TGTGCCAGCAGTTTAGTCGCTAGCGGGAGGAGTGAGGCCCAGTACTTC.

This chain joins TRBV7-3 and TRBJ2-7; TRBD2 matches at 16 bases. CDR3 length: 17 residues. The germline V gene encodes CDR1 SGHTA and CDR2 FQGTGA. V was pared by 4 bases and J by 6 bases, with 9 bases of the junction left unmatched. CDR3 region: CASSSYAGTSGRAEQYF. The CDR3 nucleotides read TGTGCCAGCAGCTCTTATGCGGGGACTAGCGGGAGGGCCGAGCAGTACTTC. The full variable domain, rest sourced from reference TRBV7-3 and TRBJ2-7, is GAGVSQTPSNKVTEKGKYVELRCDPISGHTALYWYRQSLGQGPEFLIYFQGTGAADDSGLPNDRFFAVRPEGSVSTLKIQRTERGDSAVYLCASSSYAGTSGRAEQYFGPGTRLTVT.

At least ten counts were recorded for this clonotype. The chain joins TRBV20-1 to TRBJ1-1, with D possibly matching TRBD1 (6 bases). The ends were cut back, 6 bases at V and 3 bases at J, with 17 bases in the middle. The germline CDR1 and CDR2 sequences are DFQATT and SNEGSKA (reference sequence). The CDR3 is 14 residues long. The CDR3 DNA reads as TGCAGTGCAGGGGGGGACCTAAGCCACACTGAAGCTTTCTTT. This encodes CSAGGDLSHTEAFF.

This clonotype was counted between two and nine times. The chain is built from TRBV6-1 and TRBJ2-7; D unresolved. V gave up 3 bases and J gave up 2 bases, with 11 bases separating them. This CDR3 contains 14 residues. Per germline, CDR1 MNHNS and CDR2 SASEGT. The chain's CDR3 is CASSDQVGAYEQYF. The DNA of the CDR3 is TGTGCCAGCAGTGACCAGGTTGGAGCCTACGAGCAGTACTTC.

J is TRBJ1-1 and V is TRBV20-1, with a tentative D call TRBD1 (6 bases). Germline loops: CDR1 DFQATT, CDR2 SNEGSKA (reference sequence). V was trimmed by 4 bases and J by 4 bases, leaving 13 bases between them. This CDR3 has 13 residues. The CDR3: CSAKGGVVTEAFF. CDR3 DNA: TGCAGTGCTAAGGGGGGGGTTGTCACTGAAGCTTTCTTT.

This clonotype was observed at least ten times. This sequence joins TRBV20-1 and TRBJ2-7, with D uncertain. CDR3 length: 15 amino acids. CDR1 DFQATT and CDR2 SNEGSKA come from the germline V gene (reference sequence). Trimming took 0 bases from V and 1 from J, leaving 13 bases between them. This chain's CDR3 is CSARDPGTASYEQYF. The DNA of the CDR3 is TGCAGTGCTAGAGATCCAGGAACAGCGTCCTACGAGCAGTACTTC.

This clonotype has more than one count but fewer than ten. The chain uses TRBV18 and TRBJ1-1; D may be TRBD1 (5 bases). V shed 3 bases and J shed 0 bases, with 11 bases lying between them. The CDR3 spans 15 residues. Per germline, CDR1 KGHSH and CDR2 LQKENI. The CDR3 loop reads CASSPLEGMNTEAFF. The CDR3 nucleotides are TGTGCCAGCTCACCCCTAGAGGGGATGAACACTGAAGCTTTCTTT. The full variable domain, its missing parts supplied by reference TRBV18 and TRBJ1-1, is NAGVMQNPRHLVRRRGQEARLRCSPMKGHSHVYWYRQLPEEGLKFMVYLQKENIIDESGMPKERFSAEFPKEGPSILRIQQVVRGDSAAYFCASSPLEGMNTEAFFGQGTRLTVV.

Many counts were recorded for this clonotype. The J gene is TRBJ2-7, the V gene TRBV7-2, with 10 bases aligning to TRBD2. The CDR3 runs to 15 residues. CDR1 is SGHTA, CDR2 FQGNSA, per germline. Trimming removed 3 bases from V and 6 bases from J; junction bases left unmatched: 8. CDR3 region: CASSFASGGLSEQYF. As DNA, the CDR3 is TGTGCCAGCAGCTTCGCTAGCGGGGGTTTGAGCGAGCAGTACTTC.

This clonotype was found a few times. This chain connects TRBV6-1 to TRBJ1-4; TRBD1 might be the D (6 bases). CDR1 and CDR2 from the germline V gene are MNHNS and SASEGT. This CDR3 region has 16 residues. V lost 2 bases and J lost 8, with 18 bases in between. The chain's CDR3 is CASSEKSSRGSEKLFF. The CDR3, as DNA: TGTGCCAGCAGTGAAAAGTCCTCCAGGGGCTCCGAAAAACTGTTTTTT.

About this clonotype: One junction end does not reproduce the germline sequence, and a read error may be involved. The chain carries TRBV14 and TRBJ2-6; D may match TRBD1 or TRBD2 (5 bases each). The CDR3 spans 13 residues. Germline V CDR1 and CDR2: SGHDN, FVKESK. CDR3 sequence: CASSHPGANVLTF. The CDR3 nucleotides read TGTGCCAGCAGCCACCCCGGGGCCAACGTCCTGACTTTT.

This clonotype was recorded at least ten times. CDR3 sequence: CASSHTQNTEAFF. CDR3 coding DNA: TGTGCCAGCAGTCATACACAGAACACTGAAGCTTTCTTT. The rearrangement uses TRBV12-3 or TRBV12-4 and TRBJ1-1; D is ambiguous. The CDR3 loop spans 13 amino acids. The V and J ends lost 5 bases and 1 base respectively, with 8 bases between them.

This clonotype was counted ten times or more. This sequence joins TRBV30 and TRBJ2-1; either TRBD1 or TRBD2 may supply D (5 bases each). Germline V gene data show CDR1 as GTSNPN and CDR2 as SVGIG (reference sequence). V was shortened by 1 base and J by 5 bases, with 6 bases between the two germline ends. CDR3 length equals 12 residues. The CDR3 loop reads CAWSGDDNEQFF. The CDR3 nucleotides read TGTGCCTGGAGTGGGGACGACAATGAGCAGTTCTTC.

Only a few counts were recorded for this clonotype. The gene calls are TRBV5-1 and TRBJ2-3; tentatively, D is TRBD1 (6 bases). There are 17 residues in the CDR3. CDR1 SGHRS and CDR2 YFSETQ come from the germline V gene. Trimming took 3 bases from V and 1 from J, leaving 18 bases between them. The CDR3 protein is CASSSGTLRMGTDTQYF. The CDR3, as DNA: TGCGCCAGCAGCTCCGGGACACTAAGGATGGGCACAGATACGCAGTATTTT.

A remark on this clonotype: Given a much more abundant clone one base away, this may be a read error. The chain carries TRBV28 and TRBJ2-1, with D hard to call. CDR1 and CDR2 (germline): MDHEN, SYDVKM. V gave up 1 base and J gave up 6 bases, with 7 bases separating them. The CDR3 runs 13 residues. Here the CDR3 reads CASSLSLSNEQFF. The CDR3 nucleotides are TGTGCCAGCAGTTTATCCCTCTCCAATGAGCAGTTCTTC.

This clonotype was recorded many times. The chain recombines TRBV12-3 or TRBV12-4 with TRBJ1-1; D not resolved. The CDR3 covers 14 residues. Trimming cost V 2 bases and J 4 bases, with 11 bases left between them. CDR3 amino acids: CASSLSVSGTEAFF. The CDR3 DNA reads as TGTGCCAGCAGTTTATCAGTCAGCGGCACTGAAGCTTTCTTT.

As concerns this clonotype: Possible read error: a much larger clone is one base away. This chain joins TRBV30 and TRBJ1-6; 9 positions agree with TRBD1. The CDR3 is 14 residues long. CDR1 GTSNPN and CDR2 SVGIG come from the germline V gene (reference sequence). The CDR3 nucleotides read TGTGTCTGGAGTTACAGGGGGCTTAATTCACCCCTCCACTTT. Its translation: CVWSYRGLNSPLHF.

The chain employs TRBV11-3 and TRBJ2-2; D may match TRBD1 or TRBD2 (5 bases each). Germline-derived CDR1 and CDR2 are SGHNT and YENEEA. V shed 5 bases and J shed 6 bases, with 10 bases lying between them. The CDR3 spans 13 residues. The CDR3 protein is CASSGDPPGELFF. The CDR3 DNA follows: TGTGCCAGCAGCGGGGACCCACCCGGGGAGCTGTTTTTT.

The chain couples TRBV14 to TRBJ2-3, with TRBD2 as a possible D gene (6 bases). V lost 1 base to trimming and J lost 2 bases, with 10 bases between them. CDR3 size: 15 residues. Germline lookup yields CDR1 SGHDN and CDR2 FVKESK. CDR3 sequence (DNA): TGTGCCAGCAGCCAAGCGGGGACTTACACAGATACGCAGTATTTT. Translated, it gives CASSQAGTYTDTQYF.